Sequencing of this T cell receptor beta chain was carried out in a study of T cells in women clearing cervical HPV infection. Across the study: Case blood was drawn a median approximately 150 days after lesion detection. With HLA typing for only a few women, HLA confounding remains possible.

Study-wide results and limits: CIN3+ cases had significantly higher TCR richness than controls; evenness did not differ.

The length of the CDR3 is 17 residues. Unmatched junction bases numbered 9, after V lost 1 base and J lost 6 bases. Per germline, CDR1 LGHNA and CDR2 YNFKEQ. On this clone: Antigen: not known. The read terminates 3 residues ahead of where the CDR3 ends, so the germline J gene completes it.

Clones were read by immunoSEQ multiplex PCR, and TCRdb kept only the in-frame ones, dropping some. This sample contains under 20,000 clones. This clonotype originated in a woman aged 18 to 75 with a cervical HPV16 infection that either progressed to CIN3+ or cleared (not recorded which). What was sequenced was blood buffy coat. This sequence joins TRBV4-2 and TRBJ2-3; TRBD2 matches 11 bases. The CDR3: CASSQVLAGGGLDTQYF. Incomplete CDR3 DNA: TGTGCCAGCAGCCAAGTTCTAGCGGGGGGTGGACTTGATACG.